The 12 T cell receptor beta chains in this list originate from one sample, sequenced in a study of cytomegalovirus exposure and HLA in healthy donors. Primers for the PCR totalled 60 Vbeta and 13 Jbeta. The table came from immunoSEQ multiplex PCR; TCRdb's copy has only in-frame clones and leaves some out. The profile shows 170,000 or so clones, roughly 78% of them singletons. Input material: PBMCs. Every receptor here comes from a middle-aged woman in good health and CMV-seronegative.

This clone was recorded only once. This chain uses TRBV16 with TRBJ2-1; TRBD1 aligns across 10 bases. The CDR3 has 15 amino acids. V lost 3 bases to trimming and J lost 7 bases; unmatched junction nucleotides: 6. The V gene's germline CDR1 is KGHSY and CDR2 FQNENV. CDR3 in amino acids: CASSHGTGAFNEQFF. CDR3 sequence (DNA): TGTGCCAGCAGCCATGGGACAGGGGCATTTAATGAGCAGTTCTTC.

This clone was observed a few times. The CDR3 loop reads CASSWEAGTGELFF. DNA of the CDR3: TGTGCCAGCAGCTGGGAGGCGGGGACCGGGGAGCTGTTTTTT. The chain recombines TRBV6-6 with TRBJ2-2; tentative D call: TRBD2 (6 bases). The germline CDR1 and CDR2 sequences are MNHNY and SVGAGI (reference sequence). The CDR3 consists of 14 residues. Trimming removed 6 bases from V and 5 bases from J, with 13 bases in between.

The chain carries TRBV19 and TRBJ1-5; D uncertain. Trimming shortened V by 5 bases and J by 3 bases, and 11 bases separated the two germline ends. The germline V gene has CDR1 LNHDA and CDR2 SQIVND (reference sequence). This CDR3 comprises 14 residues. CDR3 in DNA: TGTGCCAGTAGTTTACGACATGACAATCAGCCCCAGCATTTT. Amino acid sequence: CASSLRHDNQPQHF. Based on the CDR3 plus reference TRBV19 and TRBJ1-5, the full variable domain is DGGITQSPKYLFRKEGQNVTLSCEQNLNHDAMYWYRQDPGQGLRLIYYSQIVNDFQKGDIAEGYSVSREKKESFPLTVTSAQKNPTAFYLCASSLRHDNQPQHFGDGTRLSIL.

This chain uses TRBV11-2 with TRBJ1-4; the D is unclear. The CDR3 is 13 amino acids. Germline V gives CDR1 SGHAT, CDR2 FQNNGV. V lost 8 bases to trimming and J lost 1 base, with 8 bases between them. The CDR3 reads CASAGGTNEKLFF. CDR3 nucleotides: TGTGCCAGCGCGGGTGGAACTAATGAAAAACTGTTTTTT.

The chain recombines TRBV7-9 with TRBJ2-1; tentative D call: TRBD2 (5 bases). Trimming removed 4 bases from V and 5 bases from J, with 21 bases in between. There are 17 residues in the CDR3. Looked up from germline, CDR1 is SEHNR and CDR2 is FQNEAQ (reference sequence). The CDR3 DNA sequence: TGTGCCAGCAGCTCGGGGTCCGGGCAGCGCCGAAACAATGAGCAGTTCTTC. Protein sequence: CASSSGSGQRRNNEQFF.

The chain recombines TRBV10-2 with TRBJ1-5, with a tentative D call TRBD1 (5 bases). V was shortened by 11 bases and J by 4 bases, with 12 bases between the two germline ends. The CDR3 spans 12 residues. Germline V CDR1 and CDR2: WSHSY, SAAADI. CDR3 sequence reads: CASGGENQPQHF. The CDR3 nucleotides are TGCGCCTCGGGGGGGGAAAATCAGCCCCAGCATTTT.

V and J are TRBV6-5 and TRBJ2-7, with 10 bases that match TRBD2. Looked up from germline, CDR1 is MNHEY and CDR2 is SVGAGI. The CDR3 loop spans 14 amino acids. J gave up 3 bases and V 5 bases, and 4 bases lay outside the gene matches. CDR3 protein: CASSQSGGDYEQYF. In nucleotides, the CDR3 is TGTGCCAGCAGTCAGAGCGGGGGGGACTACGAGCAGTACTTC.

In its sample, this clone was seen once. The chain combines TRBV7-9 with TRBJ2-6; D may be TRBD1 (6 bases). The V gene's germline CDR1 is SEHNR and CDR2 FQNEAQ (reference sequence). Trimming removed 4 bases at V and 0 bases at J, with 13 bases between. This CDR3 contains 17 residues. The CDR3 sequence is CASSSTGINSGANVLTF. The CDR3 DNA reads TGTGCCAGCAGCTCGACAGGAATTAACTCTGGGGCCAACGTCCTGACTTTC.

The chain has TRBV28 and TRBJ2-5; unclear D gene. Matching the DNA end better, TRBJ2-7 makes the J call doubtful. CDR1 and CDR2 from the germline V gene are MDHEN and SYDVKM. The CDR3 spans 11 residues. The CDR3 nucleotides read TGTGCCAGCAGTGGTACCTACGAGCAGTACTTC. Its translation is CASSGTYEQYF.

The CDR3 reads CASSLTAGTGVYGYTF. The CDR3 DNA reads TGTGCCAGCAGTCTAACAGCCGGGACAGGGGTATATGGCTACACCTTC. The chain is built from TRBV9 and TRBJ1-2, with TRBD1 identical over 10 bases. V shed 5 bases and J 5 bases; nucleotides not matched to a gene: 12. Germline V gene sequence: CDR1 SGDLS, CDR2 YYNGEE. This CDR3 is 16 amino acids long.

The V gene is TRBV6-5, the J gene TRBJ1-4; 9 bases agree with TRBD1. J gave up 5 bases and V 4 bases, and 5 bases lay outside the gene matches. This CDR3 has 15 amino acids. The germline V gene encodes CDR1 MNHEY and CDR2 SVGAGI. The chain's CDR3 is CASSFRTGENEKLFF. CDR3 coding DNA: TGTGCCAGCAGTTTCCGGACAGGGGAGAATGAAAAACTGTTTTTT.

This sequence joins TRBV5-6 and TRBJ1-6; 7 positions match TRBD1. Trimming took 2 bases from V and 7 from J; bases not matched to a gene: 6. CDR1 is SGHDT and CDR2 is YYEEEE in the germline V gene. The length of the CDR3 is 15 residues. CDR3 in amino acids: CASSFLGQSNSPLHF. The DNA for the CDR3 is TGTGCCAGCAGCTTCTTGGGACAGAGCAATTCACCCCTCCACTTT. Complete variable domain (other parts from reference TRBV5-6 and TRBJ1-6): DAGVTQSPTHLIKTRGQQVTLRCSPKSGHDTVSWYQQALGQGPQFIFQYYEEEERQRGNFPDRFSGHQFPNYSSELNVNALLLGDSALYLCASSFLGQSNSPLHFGNGTRLTVT.